This T cell receptor beta chain was sequenced during a study of CXCR3-negative and CXCR3-positive naive CD8 T cells. Study results and caveats: Compared with CXCR3-negative naive cells, CXCR3-positive naive cells showed more hydrophobic TRB CDR3s.

UMI labels and 5' RACE were used to prepare the TRB cDNA libraries. TCRdb re-called the 5' RACE reads and gives one entry per CDR3 protein, without DNA. The sample shows around 26,000 distinct CDR3 sequences, and 2.8% sits with its ten largest clones. Remarks on this clonotype: Antigen: not known.

Sequenced input: naive CXCR3- CD8+ T cells from blood. Subset denoted: CD45RO-CCR7+CD27+CD95- naive CD8+ T cells lacking CXCR3 (TNR3-). The origin of this receptor is a human donor in good health. Some clones in this sample may be carry-over from other donors' samples.

The chain's CDR3 is CASSLAREQLEKLFF. V usage is TRBV7-9 and J usage is TRBJ1-4. This CDR3 contains 15 residues. Germline CDR1 SEHNR, CDR2 FQNEAQ (reference sequence).